Listed below are T cell receptor beta chains from one sample, sequenced in a study of blood T cell repertoires in COVID-19. The repertoire was sequenced with immunoSEQ multiplex PCR; TCRdb's copy has only in-frame clones and lacks some. Counted here are under 300,000 clones, around 89% occurring once; the ten biggest clones make up just under 1%. Sequenced input: peripheral blood. These receptors all stem from a woman aged 35 to 49 who had recovered from COVID-19. Each CDR3 is given with its conserved first and last residue. Fields, in order: D gene, V gene, J gene, clone size, CDR3 DNA, CDR3 protein. The D gene is left open where the match is weak. Clone size is stated in some rows and not others, as once, few, many or a class when expanded.

d_call: TRBD2; v_call: TRBV6-1; j_call: TRBJ2-7; clone_size: NA; cdr3_nt: TGTGCCAGCAGTGAAGTCGGGAGGGTTCCTGGGCGGCAGTACTTC; cdr3_aa: CASSEVGRVPGRQYF
d_call: NA; v_call: TRBV9; j_call: TRBJ2-7; clone_size: few; cdr3_nt: TGTGCCAGCAGCGTAGAACCGGGAGCGGAGTACGAGCAGTACTTC; cdr3_aa: CASSVEPGAEYEQYF
d_call: TRBD2; v_call: TRBV7-3; j_call: TRBJ2-3; clone_size: NA; cdr3_nt: TGTGCCAGCAGCTTAACCGCACGAAGACTAGCGGGCCGCACCACAGATACGCAGTATTTT; cdr3_aa: CASSLTARRLAGRTTDTQYF
d_call: TRBD1; v_call: TRBV7-9; j_call: TRBJ1-2; clone_size: NA; cdr3_nt: TGTGCCAGCAGCCCCGGACAGGGGGGTGGCTACACCTTC; cdr3_aa: CASSPGQGGGYTF
d_call: NA; v_call: TRBV15; j_call: TRBJ1-4; clone_size: NA; cdr3_nt: TGTGCCACCAGCGGCGAGGGCCCTAATGAAAAACTGTTTTTT; cdr3_aa: CATSGEGPNEKLFF
d_call: NA; v_call: TRBV6-5; j_call: TRBJ1-4; clone_size: NA; cdr3_nt: TGTGCCAGCAGGATAGGGGGGGCAACTAATGAAAAACTGTTTTTT; cdr3_aa: CASRIGGATNEKLFF
d_call: TRBD1; v_call: TRBV7-7; j_call: TRBJ2-5; clone_size: NA; cdr3_nt: TGTGCTAGCAGCTTAAGGACAGGGGGCCAAGAGACCCAGTACTTC; cdr3_aa: CASSLRTGGQETQYF
d_call: NA; v_call: TRBV15; j_call: TRBJ2-3; clone_size: NA; cdr3_nt: TGTGCCACCAGCATCCCGCTAGTGGCGGATACGCAGTATTTT; cdr3_aa: CATSIPLVADTQYF
d_call: NA; v_call: TRBV12-5; j_call: TRBJ1-2; clone_size: NA; cdr3_nt: TGTGCTAGTGGTTTGCCAGGGAATCGCGATGGCTACACCTTC; cdr3_aa: CASGLPGNRDGYTF
d_call: NA; v_call: TRBV12-1; j_call: TRBJ2-1; clone_size: NA; cdr3_nt: TGTGCCAGCAGCACAGGACTAGCGGGAACCAACAATGAGCAGTTCTTC; cdr3_aa: CASSTGLAGTNNEQFF
d_call: NA; v_call: TRBV5-4; j_call: TRBJ2-1; clone_size: once; cdr3_nt: TGTGCCAGCAGCTCACAATCGGTTCGGGACAATGAGCAGTTCTTC; cdr3_aa: CASSSQSVRDNEQFF
d_call: NA; v_call: TRBV5-4; j_call: TRBJ2-7; clone_size: NA; cdr3_nt: TGTGCCAGCAGCTTGGGGGGCGGGGCCACCTACGAGCAGTACTTC; cdr3_aa: CASSLGGGATYEQYF
d_call: NA; v_call: TRBV4-3; j_call: TRBJ1-1; clone_size: NA; cdr3_nt: TGCGCCAGCAGCCAAGATCGGAGGGGCCCTCCGACATCTGGAGCTTTCTTT; cdr3_aa: CASSQDRRGPPTSGAFF
d_call: NA; v_call: TRBV6-5; j_call: TRBJ2-1; clone_size: NA; cdr3_nt: TGTGCCAGCAGCCACGACAGGGGCGGGGGCAATGAGCAGTTCTTC; cdr3_aa: CASSHDRGGGNEQFF
d_call: TRBD1; v_call: TRBV6-2/TRBV6-3; j_call: TRBJ1-5; clone_size: NA; cdr3_nt: TGTGCCAGCAGTTACTCGCGGGACAGGGCCTATAGCAATCAGCCCCAGCATTTT; cdr3_aa: CASSYSRDRAYSNQPQHF
d_call: NA; v_call: TRBV6-2/TRBV6-3; j_call: TRBJ1-2; clone_size: NA; cdr3_nt: TGTGCCAGCAGTTACTCACCGACTGGGGGCTACACCTTC; cdr3_aa: CASSYSPTGGYTF
d_call: NA; v_call: TRBV6-4; j_call: TRBJ2-3; clone_size: NA; cdr3_nt: TGTGCCAGCAGTGAGGGCAGGGACACAGATACGCAGTATTTT; cdr3_aa: CASSEGRDTDTQYF
d_call: NA; v_call: TRBV19; j_call: TRBJ1-5; clone_size: NA; cdr3_nt: TGTGCCAGTACCCCCGGGGAGGTCAGTCCCCAGCATTTT; cdr3_aa: CASTPGEVSPQHF
d_call: TRBD2; v_call: TRBV7-9; j_call: TRBJ2-1; clone_size: NA; cdr3_nt: TGTGCCAGCAGCCAGATCGGGGCGGGAGGGCTCAATGAGCAGTTCTTC; cdr3_aa: CASSQIGAGGLNEQFF